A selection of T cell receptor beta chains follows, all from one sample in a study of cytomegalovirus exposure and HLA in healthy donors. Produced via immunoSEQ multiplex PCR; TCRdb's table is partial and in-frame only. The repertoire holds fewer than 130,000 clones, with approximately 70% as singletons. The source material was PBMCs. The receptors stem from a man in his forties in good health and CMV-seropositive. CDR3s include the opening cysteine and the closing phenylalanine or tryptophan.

cdr3_aa: CASSTPAGDSRNQPQHF; v_call: TRBV28; cdr3_length: 17; j_call: TRBJ1-5
cdr3_aa: CASSLQSEAFF; v_call: TRBV28; cdr3_length: 11; j_call: TRBJ1-1
cdr3_aa: CASSLLGLSGTEAFF; v_call: TRBV5-6; cdr3_length: 15; j_call: TRBJ1-1
cdr3_aa: CASSPPLQGLNTEAFF; v_call: TRBV11-1; cdr3_length: 16; j_call: TRBJ1-1
cdr3_aa: CATHTGNYGYTF; v_call: TRBV28; cdr3_length: 12; j_call: TRBJ1-2
cdr3_aa: CSALAGGGEQYF; v_call: TRBV29-1; cdr3_length: 12; j_call: TRBJ2-7
cdr3_aa: CASSPGGQRETQYF; v_call: TRBV7-8; cdr3_length: 14; j_call: TRBJ2-5
cdr3_aa: CASSTTGPTSYEQYF; v_call: TRBV6-5; cdr3_length: 15; j_call: TRBJ2-7
cdr3_aa: CASSVVHSGNTIYF; v_call: TRBV9; cdr3_length: 14; j_call: TRBJ1-3
cdr3_aa: CASSGSTTSGQFF; v_call: TRBV11-2; cdr3_length: 13; j_call: TRBJ2-1
cdr3_aa: CASTLNYGYTF; v_call: TRBV7-9; cdr3_length: 11; j_call: TRBJ1-2
cdr3_aa: CASSTRDRTEAFF; v_call: TRBV6-5; cdr3_length: 13; j_call: TRBJ1-1
cdr3_aa: CASNRPGQGANEQFF; v_call: TRBV19; cdr3_length: 15; j_call: TRBJ2-1
cdr3_aa: CASSLSRTGNNYGYTF; v_call: TRBV7-2; cdr3_length: 16; j_call: TRBJ1-2
cdr3_aa: CASTSNEGGYTF; v_call: TRBV6-5; cdr3_length: 12; j_call: TRBJ1-2
cdr3_aa: CASSPWLEEPFSNQPQHF; v_call: TRBV19; cdr3_length: 18; j_call: TRBJ1-5
cdr3_aa: CAISVGADTQYF; v_call: TRBV10-3; cdr3_length: 12; j_call: TRBJ2-3
cdr3_aa: CAISDQGYGYTF; v_call: TRBV10-3; cdr3_length: 12; j_call: TRBJ1-2
cdr3_aa: CASSTTPGTAPYGYTF; v_call: TRBV19; cdr3_length: 16; j_call: TRBJ1-2
cdr3_aa: CASSLSEGTQYF; v_call: TRBV14; cdr3_length: 12; j_call: TRBJ2-3
cdr3_aa: CASSQDRQISGNTIYF; v_call: TRBV4-3; cdr3_length: 16; j_call: TRBJ1-3
cdr3_aa: CASSQDRQMNTGELFF; v_call: TRBV14; cdr3_length: 16; j_call: TRBJ2-2
cdr3_aa: CASPFHGYTF; v_call: TRBV27; cdr3_length: 10; j_call: TRBJ1-2
cdr3_aa: CASSSASAQYF; v_call: TRBV5-1; cdr3_length: 11; j_call: TRBJ2-3
cdr3_aa: CASSQTGSYNEQFF; v_call: TRBV14; cdr3_length: 14; j_call: TRBJ2-1